A selection of T cell receptor beta chains follows, all from one sample in a study of blood T cell repertoires in COVID-19. The assay was immunoSEQ multiplex PCR, and TCRdb's table has in-frame clones only and misses some. The sample contains around 9,800 clones, roughly 76% of which appear only once. The sequenced material came from peripheral blood. The receptor source for this set is a man between 65 and 80 years old with active COVID-19. Both conserved end residues are part of each CDR3. D genes are given only for firm matches. Not all rows give a size; the values are once, few, many and, for expanded clones, a class.

j_gene	v_gene	abundance	d_gene	len	CDR3nt	CDR3aa
TRBJ1-1	TRBV11-2	once	-	15	TGTGCCAGCAGCTTAGAACAGGTCCCTGTCACTGAAGCTTTCTTT	CASSLEQVPVTEAFF
TRBJ1-2	TRBV29-1	-	-	13	TGCAGCGTTCTAGAGACGGCTAACTATGGCTACACCTTC	CSVLETANYGYTF
TRBJ2-2	TRBV5-5	few	TRBD1	14	TGTGCCAGCAGACGACAGGGGGGGTCCGGGGAGCTGTTTTTT	CASRRQGGSGELFF
TRBJ2-5	TRBV6-2/TRBV6-3	-	TRBD1	14	TGTGCCAGCAGTTACTCGACAGGGCAAGAGCCCCAGTACTTC	CASSYSTGQEPQYF
TRBJ1-4	TRBV27	-	-	14	TGTGCCAGCAGTTCCCGCAGGGATAATGAAAAACTGTTTTTT	CASSSRRDNEKLFF
TRBJ1-3	TRBV7-9	few	-	15	TGTGCCAGCAGCTTAGGGGGCAGCTCTGGAAACACCATATATTTT	CASSLGGSSGNTIYF
TRBJ2-2	TRBV5-1	-	-	15	TGCGCCAGCAGCGCCCGGACAAGGGGCAGCGGGGAGCTGTTTTTT	CASSARTRGSGELFF
TRBJ2-3	TRBV19	-	-	15	TGTGCCAGTAGTACCCTTCAGGCTAGCACAGATACGCAGTATTTT	CASSTLQASTDTQYF
TRBJ2-1	TRBV7-9	-	TRBD2	14	TGTGCCAGCAGCCGGACTAGCGGATACAATGAGCAGTTCTTC	CASSRTSGYNEQFF
TRBJ2-7	TRBV7-8	-	TRBD1	14	TGTGCCAGCAGCACAAACAGGGGAATCCACGAGCAGTACTTC	CASSTNRGIHEQYF
TRBJ2-2	TRBV19	-	-	13	TGTGCCAGTAGGGGCCCGAACACCGGGGAGCTGTTTTTT	CASRGPNTGELFF
TRBJ2-7	TRBV10-3	-	TRBD1	15	TGTGCCATCAGTGAGTCGTCGACAGGGGGGTACGAGCAGTACTTC	CAISESSTGGYEQYF
TRBJ2-7	TRBV2	-	TRBD2	15	TGTGCCAGCAAGTTAGCGGGGGCCAGCTCCTACGAGCAGTACTTC	CASKLAGASSYEQYF
TRBJ2-1	TRBV12-3/TRBV12-4	-	-	11	TGTGCCAGCAGTTTTAGGCAGGGCCCGTTCTTC	CASSFRQGPFF
TRBJ1-4	TRBV29-1	once	TRBD1	12	TGCAGCGCCGGACAGGGACGGGAAAAACTGTTTTTT	CSAGQGREKLFF
TRBJ2-7	TRBV7-2	-	TRBD1	12	TGTGCCAGCAGCCCGTTAAGGGGGCAACGGTACTTC	CASSPLRGQRYF
TRBJ2-6	TRBV28	once	-	14	TGTGCCAGCAGTGTGGACAGAGGGGCCAACGTCCTGACTTTC	CASSVDRGANVLTF
TRBJ2-7	TRBV5-1	-	-	14	TGCGCCAGCAGCCCTACTCAGGGCCGCGGCGAGCAGTACTTC	CASSPTQGRGEQYF
TRBJ2-6	TRBV10-3	medium-sized	-	16	TGTGCCATCAGTGAGTCGACGAGGCCCGGGGCCAACGTCCTGACTTTC	CAISESTRPGANVLTF
TRBJ1-6	TRBV28	-	-	15	TGTGCCAGCAGTTTGAGCACAGGGTATAATTCACCCCTCCACTTT	CASSLSTGYNSPLHF
TRBJ2-3	TRBV4-1	-	TRBD2	16	TGCGCCAGCAGCCTAGTAGCGGGGGGGAGGACAGATACGCAGTATTTT	CASSLVAGGRTDTQYF
TRBJ2-5	TRBV7-8	-	TRBD1	14	TGTGCCAGCAGCACGCGGACAGGGCAGCAGACCCAGTACTTC	CASSTRTGQQTQYF
TRBJ2-5	TRBV11-3	once	TRBD2	14	TGTGCCAGCAGCCGGAGCGGGGGGCGGGAGACCCAGTACTTC	CASSRSGGRETQYF
TRBJ1-2	TRBV5-1	-	TRBD1	13	TGCGCCAGCAGCACGGGACAGGACTATGGCTACACCTTC	CASSTGQDYGYTF
TRBJ1-3	TRBV3-1/TRBV3-2	-	-	14	TGTGCCAGCAGGGCTCAGGGAACTGGAAACACCATATATTTT	CASRAQGTGNTIYF
TRBJ1-2	TRBV19	-	TRBD1	13	TGTGCCAGTAGTACCCGACAGGGGCGAGGCTACACCTTC	CASSTRQGRGYTF
TRBJ2-4	TRBV3-1/TRBV3-2	once	TRBD1	14	TGTGCCAGCAGCTCGGGACAGGGTAGAAACATTCAGTACTTC	CASSSGQGRNIQYF
TRBJ1-1	TRBV7-2	-	-	16	TGTGCCAGCAGCTTAGAGAGTTTCAGGTTGAACACTGAAGCTTTCTTT	CASSLESFRLNTEAFF
TRBJ2-3	TRBV6-5	-	TRBD2	16	TGTGCCAGCAGTTACTCGGGGGGGTTTGGAACAGATACGCAGTATTTT	CASSYSGGFGTDTQYF
TRBJ2-7	TRBV7-9	-	-	12	TGTGCCAGCAGCACCGGGGGAAGCGAGCAGTACTTC	CASSTGGSEQYF
TRBJ2-2	TRBV7-3	-	-	12	TGTGCCAGCAGCTTTTCGCGCGGGGAGCTGTTTTTT	CASSFSRGELFF
TRBJ2-1	TRBV6-1	-	-	19	TGTGCCAGCAGTGAAGCGTCTTACGGGGGGCTAGGCGCCTACAATGAGCAGTTCTTC	CASSEASYGGLGAYNEQFF
TRBJ2-2	TRBV10-3	-	-	14	TGTGCCATCAGTGCAGCGTCGAACACCGGGGAGCTGTTTTTT	CAISAASNTGELFF
TRBJ1-5	TRBV6-5	-	TRBD1	15	TGTGCCAGCAGTTTTCAGGGGGAAAGACTTCAGCCCCAGCATTTT	CASSFQGERLQPQHF
TRBJ2-3	TRBV5-4	once	-	15	TGTGCCAGCAGCTTCCTGAAAGGGAGCGCAGATACGCAGTATTTT	CASSFLKGSADTQYF
TRBJ2-1	TRBV30	once	TRBD1	16	TGTGCCTGGAGTGTCCGGGACAGGCCCTTATACAATGAGCAGTTCTTC	CAWSVRDRPLYNEQFF
TRBJ1-1	TRBV6-6	few	-	14	TGTGCCAGCAGTTCGACAGTTATGAACACTGAAGCTTTCTTT	CASSSTVMNTEAFF
TRBJ2-7	TRBV12-3/TRBV12-4	-	-	12	TGTGCCAGCAGTTACGGGGGGTCAGGGGAGTACTTC	CASSYGGSGEYF
TRBJ2-1	TRBV3-1/TRBV3-2	-	TRBD2	13	TGTGCCAGCAGCCCCCCGGGACTAGCGGTTAGGTTCTTC	CASSPPGLAVRFF
TRBJ1-1	TRBV18	-	TRBD1	12	TGTGCCAGCTCCACGGGACAGGGGAAAGCTTTCTTT	CASSTGQGKAFF
TRBJ2-1	TRBV7-6	-	-	17	TGTGCCAGCACCCCTCCCTCGGGGTTCAGCTCCTACAATGAGCAGTTCTTC	CASTPPSGFSSYNEQFF
TRBJ2-3	TRBV24-1	-	-	13	TGTGCCACCAGTGCCCCCTCGGAGGGTACGCAGTATTTT	CATSAPSEGTQYF
TRBJ2-3	TRBV4-2	-	TRBD2	17	TGTGCCAGCAGCCCCCAACCGGGAGGCGGGGGCACAGATACGCAGTATTTT	CASSPQPGGGGTDTQYF
TRBJ1-2	TRBV7-9	-	TRBD1	16	TGTGCCAGCAGCCCGACCGGGACAGGAGACCGGTATGGCTACACCTTC	CASSPTGTGDRYGYTF
TRBJ2-3	TRBV9	-	TRBD2	17	TGTGCCAGCAGCCCCACTTTGGGCGGGGGGTTCACAGATACGCAGTATTTT	CASSPTLGGGFTDTQYF
TRBJ1-2	TRBV12-3/TRBV12-4	-	TRBD1	13	TGTGCCAGCAGTTTATGGACAGGAGGAGGCTACACCTTC	CASSLWTGGGYTF
TRBJ2-1	TRBV19	-	TRBD2	17	TGTGCCAGTAGTATAGCGACTAGCACGAGCTCCTACAATGAGCAGTTCTTC	CASSIATSTSSYNEQFF
TRBJ2-5	TRBV14	-	-	16	TGTGCCAGCAGCCATCAGTTAGCGTCTTCTGGCGAGACCCAGTACTTC	CASSHQLASSGETQYF
TRBJ2-5	TRBV11-2	-	TRBD2	16	TGTGCCAGCAGCCTGAGCCTAGCGGGGGTCAGGGAGACCCAGTACTTC	CASSLSLAGVRETQYF
TRBJ2-3	TRBV7-2	-	TRBD2	15	TGTGCCAGCAGCCCCGTGAGCGGGAATACAGATACGCAGTATTTT	CASSPVSGNTDTQYF
TRBJ2-7	TRBV2	-	-	13	TGTGCCAGCAGCCTGACAGGTACCTACGAGCAGTACTTC	CASSLTGTYEQYF
TRBJ2-5	TRBV28	-	-	13	TGTGCCAGCAGTTCGGGAAGTTCGGAGACCCAGTACTTC	CASSSGSSETQYF
TRBJ1-3	TRBV7-7	-	TRBD1	16	TGTGCCAGCAGCGCCCGCGCGACAGGGGAGGGAAACACCATATATTTT	CASSARATGEGNTIYF
TRBJ2-3	TRBV19	-	TRBD1	16	TGTGCCAGTAGCCCCGGGACAGGGGGGTGGACAGATACGCAGTATTTT	CASSPGTGGWTDTQYF
TRBJ2-5	TRBV5-1	-	-	14	TGCGCCAGCAGCTTGGAGGGGCCCCAAGAGACCCAGTACTTC	CASSLEGPQETQYF
TRBJ2-6	TRBV11-2	few	-	15	TGTGCCAGCAGCTTAGGTATCTCTGGGGCCAACGTCCTGACTTTC	CASSLGISGANVLTF
TRBJ1-3	TRBV19	-	TRBD1	15	TGTGCCAGTAGAGACAGGGGTCGCTCTGGAAACACCATATATTTT	CASRDRGRSGNTIYF
TRBJ2-4	TRBV5-6	-	TRBD1	15	TGTGCCAGCAGCTCCGGGACAGGGCATAGAAACATTCAGTACTTC	CASSSGTGHRNIQYF
TRBJ1-1	TRBV19	-	TRBD1	16	TGTGCCAGTAGTATAGATCGGGACAGGGTGAACACTGAAGCTTTCTTT	CASSIDRDRVNTEAFF
TRBJ1-1	TRBV5-1	-	-	14	TGCGCCAGCAGCACGGGAATTAAGGCCACTGAAGCTTTCTTT	CASSTGIKATEAFF